These 22 T cell receptor beta chains share one sample of origin, sequenced in a study of Ad26.COV2.S vaccination and SARS-CoV-2 variants. Assay: immunoSEQ multiplex PCR; the TCRdb copy retains only in-frame clones and omits some. The sample contains 350,000 to 500,000 clones, around 90% of which appear only once. Treatment given: some 20 received Ad26.COV2.S at low or high dose, single or two shots; about 5 received placebo; per-sample allocation not given. After the first vaccine or placebo injection, samples were drawn on day 63. Sequenced here: peripheral blood, sampled in a trial of Ad26.COV2.S vaccine versus placebo. The receptors derive from a person aged 18 to 65 who received the Ad26.COV2.S COVID-19 vaccine or a placebo.

The chain has TRBV6-6 and TRBJ2-7; possible D gene TRBD1, 5 bases. The V end was cut by 6 bases, the J end by 7 bases, with 19 bases between. The germline gives CDR1 MNHNY, CDR2 SVGAGI (reference sequence). The CDR3 has 14 residues. CDR3 residues: CASRRTSDEGEQYF. The CDR3 nucleotides read TGTGCCAGCAGAAGGACAAGCGACGAAGGTGAGCAGTACTTC.

The chain uses TRBV28 and TRBJ1-2; D unresolved. This CDR3 region has 12 residues. Germline V gene sequence: CDR1 MDHEN, CDR2 SYDVKM. Trimming removed 3 bases at V and 8 bases at J, with 10 bases between. Here the CDR3 DNA reads TGTGCCAGCAGTTTTGTCGACGGAGGCTACACCTTC. Translating gives CASSFVDGGYTF.

CDR3 amino acids: CASSNLWVPQAYNEQFF. The DNA for the CDR3 is TGTGCCAGCAGCAACCTCTGGGTCCCCCAAGCCTACAATGAGCAGTTCTTC. The chain couples TRBV21-1 to TRBJ2-1. TRBV21-1 is tagged as a pseudogene. This CDR3 is built from 17 residues.

This chain connects TRBV5-6 to TRBJ1-2, with D maybe TRBD1 (5 bases). CDR3 size: 16 residues. Germline assignment: CDR1 SGHDT and CDR2 YYEEEE. V was trimmed by 4 bases and J by 0 bases, leaving 16 bases between them. DNA of the CDR3: TGTGCCAGCAGCCCTACCGGGACGGGAACTAACTATGGCTACACCTTC. Translation gives CASSPTGTGTNYGYTF.

V is TRBV10-3 and J is TRBJ1-1; D gene unclear. Germline assignment: CDR1 ENHRY and CDR2 SYGVKD. The CDR3 has 14 amino acids. Between the trimmed V and J ends, which lost 6 bases and 1 base, there was a span of 12 bases. The CDR3 coding sequence is TGTGCCATCAGCGACCGGGCCGAGAACACTGAAGCTTTCTTT. Translation gives CAISDRAENTEAFF.

In the case of this clone: Compared with germline, one end of the junction differs, possibly owing to a read error. The chain recombines TRBV7-7 with TRBJ2-6; the match to TRBD1 covers 8 bases. Germline-derived CDR1 and CDR2 are SSHAT and FNYEAQ (reference sequence). The CDR3 contains 18 residues. The CDR3, as DNA: TGTGCTAGCAGCTTAGAATTGGACAGGGACCCTGGGGCCAACGTCCTGACTTTC. It yields the protein CASSLELDRDPGANVLTF.

This chain connects TRBV7-8 to TRBJ2-7; 10 bases are a match to TRBD2. The CDR3 extends over 16 amino acids. V gave up 5 bases and J gave up 5 bases; unmatched junction bases: 12. From germline, CDR1 is SGHVS and CDR2 FQNEAQ. For the CDR3, the DNA is TGTGCCAGCAGCCCAGAAGCGGGACTAGCGCATGACGAGCAGTACTTC. Translation gives CASSPEAGLAHDEQYF.

The J gene is TRBJ2-5, the V gene TRBV18; no firm D call. Trimming stripped 6 bases from V and 3 bases from J, with 11 bases between. CDR1 is KGHSH and CDR2 is LQKENI in the germline V gene. This CDR3 spans 13 amino acids. CDR3 sequence reads: CASSPGSKETQYF. The CDR3 DNA reads as TGTGCCAGCTCCCCCGGGTCGAAAGAGACCCAGTACTTC.

CDR3 sequence (DNA): TGTGCCAGCTCACCGACTAGCGGGAACTCGATTGAGCAGTTCTTC. The encoded protein is CASSPTSGNSIEQFF. The chain links TRBV18 to TRBJ2-1, with 11 nucleotides matching TRBD2. Germline-derived CDR1 and CDR2 are KGHSH and LQKENI. The CDR3 has 15 residues. Trimming removed 3 bases from V and 9 bases from J; junction bases left unmatched: 7.

J is TRBJ2-1 and V is TRBV3-1 (or the pseudogene TRBV3-2); tentative D call: TRBD2 (6 bases). The CDR3 is 14 amino acids. CDR1 LGHDT and CDR2 YNNKEL come from the germline V gene (reference sequence). V lost 0 bases, J lost 14 bases, and 17 bases lay in between. CDR3 coding DNA: TGTGCCAGCAGCCAAGATGGAAAGGGAAGGAGGGAGTTCTTC. This gives the protein CASSQDGKGRREFF.

The genes are TRBV30 and TRBJ2-7; 14 positions match TRBD2. In germline, CDR1 is GTSNPN, CDR2 SVGIG (reference sequence). Germline trimming cut 2 bases from V and 3 bases from J; bases unmatched to any gene: 6. The CDR3 covers 16 residues. The CDR3 DNA follows: TGTGCCTGGAGTAAGGGGACTAGCGGGAGTCTCTACGAGCAGTACTTC. Protein: CAWSKGTSGSLYEQYF.

The chain couples TRBV24-1 to TRBJ2-5; 11 bases are a match to TRBD2. Trimming removed 6 bases from V and 2 bases from J; junction bases left unmatched: 10. CDR1 and CDR2 (germline): KGHDR, SFDVKD. This CDR3 region has 17 residues. CDR3 nucleotide sequence: TGTGCCACCAGTCCAGGGGGGACTAGCGGACGTCAAGAGACCCAGTACTTC. As protein: CATSPGGTSGRQETQYF.

The J gene is TRBJ2-3, the V gene TRBV4-1, with 10 bases that match TRBD1. CDR1 and CDR2 (germline): MGHRA, YSYEKL. This CDR3 is built from 18 residues. The V gene end was trimmed by 3 bases and the J gene end by 4 bases; junction bases not matched to a gene: 13. CDR3 nucleotide sequence: TGCGCCAGCAGCCAGGGCGGGCTAGCGGACAGGGGGGCAGATACGCAGTATTTT. Amino acid sequence: CASSQGGLADRGADTQYF.

A note on this clone: A read error may be the cause here, since a much bigger clone is one base away. Other nucleotide sequences from this sample produce the same CDR3. The chain combines TRBV6-4 with TRBJ2-2; D is undetermined. CDR3 length: 13 amino acids. The V gene's germline CDR1 is MRHNA and CDR2 SNTAGT. With 2 bases removed from V and 2 bases from J, the gap between germline ends came to 3 bases. CDR3 loop: CASSDTNTGELFF. The CDR3 coding sequence is TGTGCCAGCAGTGACACCAACACCGGGGAGCTGTTTTTT.

This clone was observed a few times. The rearrangement uses TRBV6-4 and TRBJ2-7, with 10 bases that match TRBD2. The CDR3 length is 16 residues. V was pared by 0 bases and J by 2 bases, with 4 bases of the junction left unmatched. Germline CDR1 reads MRHNA; CDR2 reads SNTAGT. CDR3 bases: TGTGCCAGCAGTGACTCAGTAGCGGGAGGCGCCTACGAGCAGTACTTC. Its translation: CASSDSVAGGAYEQYF.

The J gene is TRBJ1-1, the V gene TRBV6-5; D gene ambiguous. This CDR3 region has 16 residues. Looked up from germline, CDR1 is MNHEY and CDR2 is SVGAGI. Trimming stripped 2 bases from V and 0 bases from J, with 13 bases between. CDR3 loop: CASSYGPGPMNTEAFF. The DNA for the CDR3 is TGTGCCAGCAGTTACGGGCCCGGACCGATGAACACTGAAGCTTTCTTT.

This clone was seen a single time. The chain couples TRBV28 to TRBJ2-2; tentatively, D is TRBD1 or TRBD2 (5 bases each). The V gene lost 7 bases and the J gene lost 6 bases, with 15 bases spanning the gap. The CDR3 loop spans 14 amino acids. From germline, CDR1 is MDHEN and CDR2 SYDVKM. CDR3 protein: CASTQDPGSGELFF. The CDR3, as DNA: TGTGCCAGCACACAGGACCCGGGGTCCGGGGAGCTGTTTTTT.

This chain joins TRBV4-3 and TRBJ1-4; no definite D call. Germline V gene data show CDR1 as LGHNA and CDR2 as YSLEER. Trimming shortened V by 4 bases and J by 3 bases, and 9 bases separated the two germline ends. The CDR3 consists of 14 residues. CDR3 residues: CASSPSSANEKLFF. As DNA, the CDR3 is TGCGCCAGCAGCCCCTCCTCAGCTAATGAAAAACTGTTTTTT.

This rearrangement joins TRBV15 to TRBJ2-1; D unresolved. The CDR3 is made up of 17 amino acids. From germline, CDR1 is LNHNV and CDR2 YYDKDF (reference sequence). Deletions cut 0 bases from V and 2 bases from J, with 14 bases between. The CDR3 sequence: CATSRDLEVDTYNEQFF. CDR3 nucleotides: TGTGCCACCAGCAGAGATCTAGAAGTAGATACCTACAATGAGCAGTTCTTC.

This chain joins TRBV24-1 and TRBJ2-2, with D possibly matching TRBD2 (5 bases). V was trimmed by 3 bases and J by 6 bases, leaving 10 bases between them. Per the germline V gene, CDR1 is KGHDR and CDR2 is SFDVKD. The CDR3 covers 14 residues. The CDR3 loop is CATSDSGLAGELFF. DNA of the CDR3: TGTGCCACCAGTGATAGCGGCCTCGCCGGGGAGCTGTTTTTT.

The V call is TRBV7-2, the J call TRBJ2-2, with 7 bases matching TRBD2. This CDR3 spans 16 amino acids. Looked up from germline, CDR1 is SGHTA and CDR2 is FQGNSA. Trimming cost V 3 bases and J 5 bases; bases outside gene matches: 9. The CDR3 loop reads CASSFNPAGRTGELFF. CDR3 sequence (DNA): TGTGCCAGCAGCTTCAATCCAGCGGGAAGAACCGGGGAGCTGTTTTTT.

For this clone: Distinct nucleotide sequences in the sample also encode this CDR3. The chain uses TRBV9 and TRBJ2-3; D may be TRBD2 (6 bases). Germline V lookup: CDR1 SGDLS, CDR2 YYNGEE. This CDR3 is built from 15 residues. Trimming left V 0 bases short and J 2 bases short, with 10 bases between. Here the CDR3 DNA reads TGTGCCAGCAGCGTAGATGGGACTTACACAGATACGCAGTATTTT. It translates to CASSVDGTYTDTQYF.